This TCR beta chain was obtained from a study of blood T cell repertoires in COVID-19 (dated by TCRdb to about 2020). General notes on the study: Samples covering the acute and convalescent phases of COVID-19 were provided by collaborators in the United States, Italy and Spain. HLA class I and class II types, where available, came from metadata supplied by the sample provider rather than from assay-based typing. The material from the prospective study consisted of cDNA or gDNA derived from T cells, B-cell-depleted T cells, or PBMCs. The repertoires were released in a freely available public database intended as a resource for research on the immune response to SARS-CoV-2. The samples were drawn from two sources: the first 160 participants of the ongoing ImmuneRACE study, and 1,000 to 1,500 subjects contributed by 6 global collaborators. Deeply sampled blood TCRbeta repertoires from subjects exposed to, actively infected with, or recovered from COVID-19 were included in the dataset. Sample metadata almost always included a de-identified subject ID, COVID-19 status, age in years and sex.

The research as a whole found: How much clinical and demographic metadata was included differed by source and by participant, and the metadata was provided uncurated.

The CDR3, from cysteine to phenylalanine, totals 14 residues. This entry keeps only the CDR3 DNA: 42 bases, framed from base 1. Deletion took 1 base off V and 0 bases off J, with a span of 6 bases between the germline ends. CDR1 and CDR2 are drawn from the germline V gene: SGHAT, FQNNGV. The collaborating institutions used their own protocols to collect whole blood in K2EDTA tubes. For TCRbeta analysis, collaborator samples were shipped as frozen whole blood, as isolated PBMCs, or as DNA extracted from either sample type. TCRbeta CDR3 regions were amplified from genomic DNA by means of the immunoSEQ Assay, a bias-controlled multiplex PCR. Per the original workflow: The number of nucleated cells in each sample was estimated by amplification of reference gene primers within the assay. Sequence reads were collapsed and filtered to measure the absolute abundance of every unique TCRbeta CDR3 rearrangement. For each sample, productive Simpson clonality was calculated by taking the square root of Simpson's diversity index across productive rearrangements. In TCRdb, the immuneACCESS table is reduced to in-frame sequences with V and J assigned. These tables do not hold every clone; where another copy was compared, an unresolved V gene accounts for under half, and the others remain unexplained. The V and J calls and clone size were taken over from that table, and D and trimming were inferred from the DNA. In all, the sample holds about 180,000 clones, and roughly 83% of those were seen once. The ten largest clones add up to about 1.6% of the sample.

With respect to this clone: Its antigen has not been determined. No base-level quality is on record; no much larger clone is a single base apart.

The specimen was peripheral blood. The V and J genes are TRBV11-2 and TRBJ1-1; TRBD1 is a possible D gene, resting on 6 matching bases. This receptor was identified in a human donor in a cohort sampled during active COVID-19. CDR3 sequence: CASSLGGLNTEAFF. The DNA reads as follows: TGTGCCAGCAGCTTAGGGGGGCTGAACACTGAAGCTTTCTTT.